This T cell receptor beta chain was documented in a study of cytomegalovirus exposure and HLA in healthy donors. V lost 1 base and J 5 bases, leaving 6 bases between the germline ends. This CDR3 is 11 amino acids long. The germline V gene has CDR1 SQVTM and CDR2 ANQGSEA. The PCR made use of 60 Vbeta and 13 Jbeta primers. The assay was immunoSEQ multiplex PCR, and TCRdb's table has in-frame clones only and misses some. The sample data list some 64,000 clones. This receptor was identified in a young woman in good health and CMV-seronegative. V and J are TRBV29-1 and TRBJ2-7; D not resolved. Input material: PBMCs. The CDR3, as DNA: TGCAGCGTTGAAGCAAGCCACGAGCAGTACTTC. Its protein is CSVEASHEQYF.